Listed below are T cell receptor beta chains from one sample, sequenced in a study of cytomegalovirus exposure and HLA in healthy donors. Sequencing used immunoSEQ multiplex PCR; TCRdb keeps in-frame clones, though not all of them. The sample records tens of thousands of clones, around three quarters being singletons. The material sequenced was PBMCs. These receptors all come from a man in his forties or fifties in good health and CMV-seronegative. Each CDR3 is given with its conserved first and last residue. Fields, in order: J gene, V gene, D gene, clone size, CDR3 DNA, CDR3 protein. A D gene is named only where the DNA matches it firmly. Not every row has a clone size; where given, it reads once, few, many or a size class.

TRBJ2-1 | TRBV29-1 | NA | NA | TGCAGCGTTCAGAATGAGCAGTTCTTC | CSVQNEQFF
TRBJ2-5 | TRBV30 | TRBD1 | few | TGTGCCTGGAGTCTCCGGGACAGGGGCCCTCAGTACTTC | CAWSLRDRGPQYF
TRBJ1-2 | TRBV27 | TRBD1 | NA | TGTGCCAGCAGGGCACTCCTCGGACAGGGACACTATGGCTACACCTTC | CASRALLGQGHYGYTF
TRBJ2-7 | TRBV9 | NA | NA | TGTGCCAGGCAACCAGGTGTCGAGCAGTACTTC | CARQPGVEQYF
TRBJ1-1 | TRBV27 | NA | NA | TGTGCCAGCAGCCACATGAACACTGAAGCTTTCTTT | CASSHMNTEAFF
TRBJ2-5 | TRBV2 | TRBD2 | few | TGTGCCAGCCACGGACGGGACACTAGCGGGGCCACCTTTCAAGAGACCCAGTACTTC | CASHGRDTSGATFQETQYF
TRBJ1-1 | TRBV23-1 | NA | once | TGCGCCCAGGCCAGGGTCACTGAAGCTTTCTTT | CAQARVTEAFF
TRBJ1-3 | TRBV10-1 | NA | few | TGCGCCAGCAGTGACCCTTACTCTGGAAACACCATATATTTT | CASSDPYSGNTIYF
TRBJ1-6 | TRBV5-4 | TRBD1 | NA | TGTGCCAGCAGCTTTGGACAGGGGCTGAATTCACCCCTCCACTTT | CASSFGQGLNSPLHF
TRBJ2-7 | TRBV6-5 | NA | NA | TGTGCCAGCAGTTACTCACAGGGTCGCGAGCAGTACTTC | CASSYSQGREQYF
TRBJ2-5 | TRBV6-5 | TRBD1 | medium-sized | TGTGCCTGCCGGGACAGCGATAAAGAGACCCAGTACTTC | CACRDSDKETQYF
TRBJ2-7 | TRBV19 | NA | NA | TGTGCCAGTAGTAACGAACAGGGTAGGAGAGAGCAGTACTTC | CASSNEQGRREQYF
TRBJ2-1 | TRBV11-2 | TRBD1 | NA | TGTGCCAGCAGCCCAGGACAGGGGGCGGCGAATGAGCAGTTCTTC | CASSPGQGAANEQFF
TRBJ2-1 | TRBV14 | TRBD1 | NA | TGTGCCAGCAGCCAAGTTACAGGGGGTCTCTACAATGAGCAGTTCTTC | CASSQVTGGLYNEQFF
TRBJ1-1 | TRBV2 | NA | NA | TGTGCCAGCCCTGCTGCAGGGAAAATGAACACTGAAGCTTTCTTT | CASPAAGKMNTEAFF
TRBJ2-7 | TRBV27 | NA | NA | TGTGCCAGCAGTCTCCTTGGCGGGATGATATACGAGCAGTACTTC | CASSLLGGMIYEQYF
TRBJ2-7 | TRBV30 | TRBD1 | NA | TGTGCCTGGAGCGCCGGGACAGGGCCCTCCTACGAGCAGTACTTC | CAWSAGTGPSYEQYF
TRBJ2-2 | TRBV10-3 | NA | NA | TGTGCCATCAGTGATCCAGGGTTTGGCACCGGGGAGCTGTTTTTT | CAISDPGFGTGELFF